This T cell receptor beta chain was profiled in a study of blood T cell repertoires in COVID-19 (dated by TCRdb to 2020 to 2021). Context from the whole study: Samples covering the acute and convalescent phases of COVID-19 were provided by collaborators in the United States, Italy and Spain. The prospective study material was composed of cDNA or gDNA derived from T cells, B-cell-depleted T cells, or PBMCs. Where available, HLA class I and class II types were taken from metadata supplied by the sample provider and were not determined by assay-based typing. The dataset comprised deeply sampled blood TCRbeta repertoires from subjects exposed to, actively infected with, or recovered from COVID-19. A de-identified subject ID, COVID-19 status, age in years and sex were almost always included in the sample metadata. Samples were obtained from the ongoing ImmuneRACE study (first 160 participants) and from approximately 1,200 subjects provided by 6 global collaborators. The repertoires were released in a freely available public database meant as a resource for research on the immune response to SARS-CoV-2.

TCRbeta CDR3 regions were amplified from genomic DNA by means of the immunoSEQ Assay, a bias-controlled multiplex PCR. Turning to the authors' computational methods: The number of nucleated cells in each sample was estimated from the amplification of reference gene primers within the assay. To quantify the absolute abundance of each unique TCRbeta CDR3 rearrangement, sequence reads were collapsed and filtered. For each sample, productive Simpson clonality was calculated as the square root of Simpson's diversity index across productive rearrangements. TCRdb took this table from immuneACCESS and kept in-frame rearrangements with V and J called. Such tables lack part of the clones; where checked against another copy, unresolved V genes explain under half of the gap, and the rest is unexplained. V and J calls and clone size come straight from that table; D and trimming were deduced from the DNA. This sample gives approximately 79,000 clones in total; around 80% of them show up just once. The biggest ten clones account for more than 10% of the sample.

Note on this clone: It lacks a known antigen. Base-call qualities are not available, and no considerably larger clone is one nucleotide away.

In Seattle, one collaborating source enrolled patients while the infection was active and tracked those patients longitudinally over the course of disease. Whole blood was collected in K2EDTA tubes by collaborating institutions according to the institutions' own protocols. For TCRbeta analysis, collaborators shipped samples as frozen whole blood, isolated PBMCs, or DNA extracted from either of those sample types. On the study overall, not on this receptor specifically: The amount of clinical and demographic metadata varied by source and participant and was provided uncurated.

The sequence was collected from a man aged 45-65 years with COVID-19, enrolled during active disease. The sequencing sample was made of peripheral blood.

The DNA sequence is TGTGCCAGCAGGAGGGACCAGGGGAATTCACCCCTCCACTTT. Its product reads: CASRRDQGNSPLHF. The chain employs TRBV6-5 and TRBJ1-6; a weak D assignment points to TRBD1 (6 bases agree). The CDR3 sequence holds 14 residues, the cysteine and phenylalanine included. The DNA shown is the 42-base CDR3, in frame from base 1. The germline V gene gives CDR1 as MNHEY and CDR2 as SVGAGI. V and J are truncated by 6 bases and 7 bases respectively, leaving an intervening sequence of 13 bases.